This TCR beta chain was retrieved from a study of blood T cell repertoires in COVID-19. Using immunoSEQ multiplex PCR, the repertoire was profiled, and TCRdb retains in-frame clones only, with some absent. Among fewer than 250,000 clones listed, about nine tenths were seen once. This clonotype originated in a man in his fifties with COVID-19, enrolled during active disease. The sequencing sample was made of peripheral blood.

In DNA, the CDR3 is TGTGCCTGGAGTGTAAATGGGCCGCCTAATTCACCCCTCCACTTT. Translation gives CAWSVNGPPNSPLHF. The chain recombines TRBV30 with TRBJ1-6, with D uncertain. CDR3 size: 15 residues. V lost 0 bases and J lost 6, with 12 bases in between. CDR1 is GTSNPN, CDR2 SVGIG, per germline (reference sequence).